A single T cell receptor beta chain is shown here with its context. It has no known antigen specificity. No base quality values were provided; no much bigger clone lies one nucleotide off. Genomic DNA was isolated from the sorted cells so that the TCRbeta CDR3 region could be sequenced. The immunoSEQ Assay was used to sequence the TCRbeta CDR3 regions. TCRdb's version of the immuneACCESS table is confined to in-frame rearrangements and falls short of the full clone set. An unresolved V gene accounts for under half of the shortfall where checked; the remainder is of unknown origin. The sample contains about 62,000 clones, 84% of them found a single time. Roughly 2.4% of the sample lies in the top ten. Trimming at the junction amounts to 5 bases on V and 4 bases on J, and the germline ends lie 23 bases apart. Looking up the germline V gene (reference sequence) yields CDR1 LNHDA and CDR2 SQIVND. Measured from the cysteine to the phenylalanine, the CDR3 is 17 residues long. The retained sequence is limited to the CDR3, 51 bases, with the frame set at the first base.

The trial excluded patients who had a history of autoimmune disease or who were on systemic immunosuppression. Peripheral blood for TCR sequencing was collected from all dose cohorts at baseline, on cycle 4 day 1, and on cycle 7 day 1. The samples were drawn from a first-in-human, open-label, multicenter phase I dose-escalation trial of ivuxolimab. Adults with locally advanced or metastatic melanoma, renal cell, hepatocellular, or head and neck squamous cell carcinoma were enrolled in the trial. Before TCR sequencing, CD4+ T cells and CD8+ T cells from peripheral blood were sorted into separate populations. These data are taken from a study of OX40 agonist ivuxolimab in advanced cancers. For context, the study as a whole: The costimulatory receptor OX40 (CD134) was targeted by ivuxolimab, a fully human IgG2 agonistic monoclonal antibody. Prior anti-PD-1, anti-PD-L1 or anti-CTLA-4 therapy was permitted, and approximately 40% of dose-escalation patients had received checkpoint inhibitors. The paper describes the monotherapy dose-escalation part (N of about 52 patients) of the phase I trial of ivuxolimab. Partial responses occurred in three dose-escalation patients, of whom one had hepatocellular carcinoma and two had cutaneous melanoma. Intravenous ivuxolimab was administered to patients every 2 weeks at six dose levels: 0.01, 0.1, 0.3, 1.5, 3 and 10 mg/kg. Of the approximately 50 dose-escalation patients, hepatocellular carcinoma was present in about 20, melanoma in around 15, renal cell carcinoma in 9 and head and neck cancer in 9. The dose-escalation cohort was around 84% male with a mean age of approximately 60 years, ranging from about 20 to 85. The point of sequencing TCRbeta in the periphery was to test whether ivuxolimab changed TCR sequence diversity and drove clonal T-cell expansion.

Broader findings and caveats from the paper: After ivuxolimab, more expanded clones were found on average in CD8+ T cells than in CD4+ T cells. Low levels of normalized T-cell clonal expansion were also shown by some nonresponding patients. Clonal expansion of both CD4+ and CD8+ blood T cells was observed from baseline to week 6 at doses 0.1 to 3.0 mg/kg. Which antigens the clonally expanded peripheral T cells were specific for was not determined. In partial responders in the 0.1-3.0 mg/kg groups, normalized peripheral clonal expansion was found to be among the lowest, especially among CD8+ T cells.

This TCR was recovered from an adult with an advanced solid tumor such as melanoma, head and neck, liver or kidney cancer. The sample here was CD4+ or CD8+ T cells sorted from blood, taken in a trial of the OX40 agonist ivuxolimab. The rearrangement joined TRBV19 to TRBJ1-1; TRBD1 might be the D gene, on 5 matching bases. The CDR3 reads CASSPRRGTPKGTEAFF. The bases are TGTGCCAGTAGTCCACGGCGGGGGACCCCCAAAGGCACTGAAGCTTTCTTT.